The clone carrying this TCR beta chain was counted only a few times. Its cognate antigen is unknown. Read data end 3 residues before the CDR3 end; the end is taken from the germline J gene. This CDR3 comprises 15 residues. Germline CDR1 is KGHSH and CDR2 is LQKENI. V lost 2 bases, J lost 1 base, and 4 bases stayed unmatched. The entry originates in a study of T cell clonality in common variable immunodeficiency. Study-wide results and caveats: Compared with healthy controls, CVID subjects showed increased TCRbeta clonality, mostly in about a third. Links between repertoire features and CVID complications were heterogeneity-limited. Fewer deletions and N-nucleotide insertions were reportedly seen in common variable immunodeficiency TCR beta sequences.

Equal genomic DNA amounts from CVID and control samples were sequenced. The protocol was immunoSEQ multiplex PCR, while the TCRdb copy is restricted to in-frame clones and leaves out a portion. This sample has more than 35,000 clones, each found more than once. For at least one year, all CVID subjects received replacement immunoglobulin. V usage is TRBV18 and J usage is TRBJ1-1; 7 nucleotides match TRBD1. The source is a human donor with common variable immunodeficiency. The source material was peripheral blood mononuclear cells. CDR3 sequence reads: CASSPGTAKNTEAFF. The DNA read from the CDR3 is TGTGCCAGCTCACCAGGGACAGCAAAGAACACTGAA.